Below, 25 T cell receptor beta chains from the same sample are listed, as sequenced in a study of T cell repertoires in cytomegalovirus infection. Antigens for these TCRs are unknown. Each CDR3 protein gets one entry after TCRdb re-called the reads with MiXCR. The table has around 100,000 distinct CDR3 sequences, about 40% seen once. This sample comprised CD8+ T cells from cultured PBMCs, obtained from culture after CMV antigen stimulation. Every receptor here comes from a human donor in good health (CMV status not recorded). Some clones in this sample may be carry-over from other donors' samples.

Written as DNA, the CDR3 is TGTGCCAGCAGCCAAGGGGTGTTTTTCACTGAAGCTTTCTTT. As protein: CASSQGVFFTEAFF. The chain combines TRBV27 with TRBJ1-1, with D possibly being TRBD1 (5 bases). Trimming removed 6 bases at V and 4 bases at J, with 15 bases between. The CDR3 is 14 residues long. Germline loops: CDR1 MNHEY, CDR2 SMNVEV (reference sequence).

Only a few counts were recorded for this clonotype. This chain uses TRBV5-4 with TRBJ2-7; 7 bases are a match to TRBD1. The junction had 5 bases not matched to a gene; V was cut back by 3 bases and J by 2 bases. CDR1 is SGHNT and CDR2 is YYREEE in the germline V gene (reference sequence). There are 14 residues in the CDR3. DNA of the CDR3: TGTGCCAGCAGCTCCCGGGACAGCACCTACGAGCAGTACTTC. Protein product: CASSSRDSTYEQYF.

This clonotype was observed at least ten times. V gene TRBV7-2 combines with J gene TRBJ1-2; D remains ambiguous. The CDR3 is made up of 14 amino acids. In germline, CDR1 is SGHTA, CDR2 FQGNSA. The ends were cut back, 2 bases at V and 3 bases at J, with 10 bases in the middle. The CDR3 sequence is CASSLSAAHYGYTF. CDR3 sequence (DNA): TGTGCCAGCAGCTTATCGGCAGCGCACTATGGCTACACCTTC.

This clonotype was seen a handful of times. The V and J genes are TRBV28 and TRBJ1-5, with TRBD1 matching 8 bases. The CDR3 runs 15 residues. V lost 6 bases and J lost 5; bases outside the gene matches: 9. Germline V gives CDR1 MDHEN, CDR2 SYDVKM. The CDR3 sequence: CASRPLTGADQPQHF. In DNA, the CDR3 is TGTGCCAGCAGGCCCCTGACAGGGGCGGATCAGCCCCAGCATTTT.

The chain is built from TRBV2 and TRBJ1-1; TRBD1 matches 8 bases. The CDR3 is 14 amino acids. V trimming: 6 bases; J trimming: 3 bases; junction bases outside the gene matches: 6. The V gene's germline CDR1 is SNHLY and CDR2 FYNNEI. The CDR3 DNA follows: TGTGCCAGCAGGACGACAGGGGAGTACACTGAAGCTTTCTTT. Encoded protein: CASRTTGEYTEAFF.

The chain couples TRBV7-2 to TRBJ1-1, with D tentatively TRBD1 (5 bases). The V and J ends lost 1 base and 4 bases respectively, with 10 bases between them. Germline loops: CDR1 SGHTA, CDR2 FQGNSA. The CDR3 is made up of 14 amino acids. The CDR3 spells CASSLVIGGTEAFF. The CDR3 DNA is TGTGCCAGCAGCTTAGTGATCGGGGGCACTGAAGCTTTCTTT.

J is TRBJ2-1 and V is TRBV27; D call uncertain. The CDR3 runs 14 residues. The germline CDR1 and CDR2 sequences are MNHEY and SMNVEV (reference sequence). Trimming shortened V by 0 bases and J by 4 bases, and 7 bases separated the two germline ends. The CDR3: CASSLSAGYNEQFF. CDR3 bases: TGTGCCAGCAGTTTATCCGCTGGATACAATGAGCAGTTCTTC.

The rearrangement links TRBV7-9 to TRBJ1-2; TRBD1 might be the D (6 bases). This CDR3 is built from 17 residues. In germline, CDR1 is SEHNR, CDR2 FQNEAQ (reference sequence). Trimming removed 5 bases from V and 7 bases from J, with 26 bases in between. CDR3 amino acids: CASSAPGHYQDLRGYTF. The CDR3 DNA reads as TGTGCCAGCAGCGCCCCGGGACATTACCAGGATCTGCGTGGCTACACCTTC. Filled out from reference TRBV7-9 and TRBJ1-2, the complete variable domain reads DTGVSQNPRHKITKRGQNVTFRCDPISEHNRLYWYRQTLGQGPEFLTYFQNEAQLEKSRLLSDRFSAERPKGSFSTLEIQRTEQGDSAMYLCASSAPGHYQDLRGYTFGSGTRLTVV.

The rearrangement links TRBV27 to TRBJ2-7; no clear D. Germline loops: CDR1 MNHEY, CDR2 SMNVEV (reference sequence). The CDR3 covers 11 residues. Trimming removed 1 base at V and 6 bases at J, with 4 bases between. CDR3 sequence: CASSLYSEQYF. As DNA, the CDR3 is TGTGCCAGCAGTTTATACTCCGAGCAGTACTTC.

The chain has TRBV19 and TRBJ2-7; no reliable D call. The ends were cut back, 3 bases at V and 1 base at J, with 7 bases in the middle. Germline V lookup: CDR1 LNHDA, CDR2 SQIVND (reference sequence). The CDR3 contains 13 residues. CDR3 residues: CASSMSISYEQYF. Written as DNA, the CDR3 is TGTGCCAGTAGTATGTCCATTTCCTACGAGCAGTACTTC.

The CDR3 is CASSQVGQGPNEKLFF. In DNA, the CDR3 is TGCGCCAGCAGCCAAGTAGGACAGGGACCTAATGAAAAACTGTTTTTT. This sequence joins TRBV4-1 and TRBJ1-4; 8 bases match TRBD1. CDR3 size: 16 residues. The germline V gene encodes CDR1 MGHRA and CDR2 YSYEKL. With 1 base clipped from V and 3 bases from J, the junction kept 4 bases outside the gene matches.

This clonotype came up once. The rearrangement links TRBV9 to TRBJ2-3, with a tentative D call TRBD1 (6 bases). Germline lookup yields CDR1 SGDLS and CDR2 YYNGEE. V lost 6 bases and J 4 bases, leaving 21 bases between the germline ends. The CDR3 is 16 residues long. In DNA form, the CDR3 reads TGTGCCAGCAACAACCCGGCAGGGGTATTTCCAGATACGCAGTATTTT. Its protein is CASNNPAGVFPDTQYF.

This rearrangement joins TRBV20-1 to TRBJ2-7; TRBD2 matches at 7 bases. This CDR3 has 14 residues. The V gene's germline CDR1 is DFQATT and CDR2 SNEGSKA (reference sequence). V lost 3 bases and J lost 4; bases outside the gene matches: 9. The CDR3 sequence: CSARVVQGGYEQYF. In DNA, the CDR3 is TGCAGTGCTAGGGTTGTGCAGGGAGGGTACGAGCAGTACTTC.

The CDR3: CASSLALGPGEAFF. CDR3 nucleotides: TGTGCCAGCAGCTTAGCGCTAGGTCCGGGTGAAGCTTTCTTT. This chain joins TRBV7-6 and TRBJ1-1, with no clear D. Germline V CDR1 and CDR2: SGHVS, FNYEAQ. This CDR3 comprises 14 residues. Deletions cut 0 bases from V and 7 bases from J, with 12 bases between.

The rearrangement uses TRBV12-3 or TRBV12-4 and TRBJ1-1; TRBD1 is a possible D gene (5 bases). V lost 3 bases and J lost 3, with 11 bases in between. The CDR3 length is 14 residues. This chain's CDR3 is CASSFNQGYTEAFF. Here the CDR3 DNA reads TGTGCCAGCAGTTTTAATCAGGGTTACACTGAAGCTTTCTTT.

This clonotype was recorded at least ten times. The chain has TRBV19 and TRBJ2-1; D gene uncertain. Trimming stripped 0 bases from V and 0 bases from J, with 12 bases between. This CDR3 contains 17 residues. Germline CDR1 reads LNHDA; CDR2 reads SQIVND (reference sequence). Written as DNA, the CDR3 is TGTGCCAGTAGTATAGAGCCCTCAAGGAGCTCCTACAATGAGCAGTTCTTC. Amino acids: CASSIEPSRSSYNEQFF.

The chain joins TRBV12-3 or TRBV12-4 to TRBJ1-2, with D possibly TRBD1 on 5 matching bases. This CDR3 spans 13 amino acids. The V end was cut by 3 bases, the J end by 5 bases, with 10 bases between. CDR3 protein: CASSLGLQYGYTF. CDR3 bases: TGTGCCAGCAGTTTGGGGCTGCAATATGGCTACACCTTC.

This clonotype came up many times. The gene calls are TRBV14 and TRBJ1-1; perhaps TRBD1 as D (5 bases). CDR1 is SGHDN and CDR2 is FVKESK in the germline V gene. The CDR3 is made up of 16 amino acids. V lost 3 bases, J lost 3 bases, and 17 bases lay in between. The CDR3 loop is CASSHESLGRDTEAFF. The CDR3 coding sequence is TGTGCCAGCAGCCACGAATCTCTCGGCAGGGACACTGAAGCTTTCTTT.

V and J are TRBV7-6 and TRBJ1-1, with D tentatively TRBD1 (5 bases). With 0 bases removed from V and 1 base from J, the gap between germline ends came to 9 bases. The CDR3 contains 15 residues. Germline CDR1 reads SGHVS; CDR2 reads FNYEAQ. The chain's CDR3 is CASSLAAQGNTEAFF. The CDR3 bases are TGTGCCAGCAGCTTAGCGGCGCAGGGGAACACTGAAGCTTTCTTT.

The genes are TRBV14 and TRBJ2-3; 8 bases align to TRBD1. Unmatched junction bases numbered 3, after V lost 1 base and J lost 3 bases. The CDR3 covers 15 residues. CDR1 SGHDN and CDR2 FVKESK come from the germline V gene. CDR3 coding DNA: TGTGCCAGCAGCCAAGTCGGACAGGGAACAGATACGCAGTATTTT. Protein: CASSQVGQGTDTQYF.

This clonotype was seen a single time. Compared with germline, one end of the junction differs, possibly owing to a read error. V gene TRBV7-4 combines with J gene TRBJ1-4; D possibly corresponds to TRBD1 (6 bases). The CDR3 spans 15 residues. The germline V gene encodes CDR1 SGHVT and CDR2 SQSDAQ. In nucleotides, the CDR3 is TGTGCCAGCAGCCCCCCCACAGGGAGTGATGAAAATCTGTTTTTT. This encodes CASSPPTGSDENLFF.

The rearrangement joins TRBV2 to TRBJ2-1, with D unresolved. The CDR3 length is 13 residues. V was clipped by 5 bases and J by 7 bases, with 12 bases between them. The germline V gene encodes CDR1 SNHLY and CDR2 FYNNEI. CDR3 protein: CASSIDGDNEQFF. The CDR3 DNA follows: TGTGCCAGCAGTATAGATGGGGATAATGAGCAGTTCTTC.

The gene calls are TRBV7-6 and TRBJ1-4; perhaps TRBD1 as D (5 bases). This CDR3 has 17 amino acids. Trimming took 5 bases from V and 1 from J, leaving 17 bases between them. Germline assignment: CDR1 SGHVS and CDR2 FNYEAQ. The CDR3 nucleotides read TGTGCCAGCAGCCTATCCGACCCGGGGGTAACTAATGAAAAACTGTTTTTT. Translating it yields CASSLSDPGVTNEKLFF. The variable domain in full, completed from reference TRBV7-6 and TRBJ1-4, reads GAGVSQSPRYKVTKRGQDVALRCDPISGHVSLYWYRQALGQGPEFLTYFNYEAQQDKSGLPNDRFSAERPEGSISTLTIQRTEQRDSAMYRCASSLSDPGVTNEKLFFGSGTQLSVL.

This clonotype was detected only once. The rearrangement links TRBV5-1 to TRBJ2-7, with D hard to call. The V end was cut by 1 base, the J end by 0 bases, with 11 bases between. Germline lookup yields CDR1 SGHRS and CDR2 YFSETQ. The CDR3 has 15 amino acids. The CDR3 bases are TGCGCCAGCAGCTTGACGACGATTAGCTCCTACGAGCAGTACTTC. This gives the protein CASSLTTISSYEQYF.

This chain links TRBV11-3 with TRBJ2-1; tentative D call: TRBD1 (5 bases). The V gene's germline CDR1 is SGHNT and CDR2 YENEEA. The CDR3 has 11 residues. V gave up 6 bases and J gave up 9 bases, with 9 bases separating them. This CDR3 is CASSHQGEQFF. The DNA of the CDR3 is TGTGCCAGCAGTCACCAGGGTGAGCAGTTCTTC.